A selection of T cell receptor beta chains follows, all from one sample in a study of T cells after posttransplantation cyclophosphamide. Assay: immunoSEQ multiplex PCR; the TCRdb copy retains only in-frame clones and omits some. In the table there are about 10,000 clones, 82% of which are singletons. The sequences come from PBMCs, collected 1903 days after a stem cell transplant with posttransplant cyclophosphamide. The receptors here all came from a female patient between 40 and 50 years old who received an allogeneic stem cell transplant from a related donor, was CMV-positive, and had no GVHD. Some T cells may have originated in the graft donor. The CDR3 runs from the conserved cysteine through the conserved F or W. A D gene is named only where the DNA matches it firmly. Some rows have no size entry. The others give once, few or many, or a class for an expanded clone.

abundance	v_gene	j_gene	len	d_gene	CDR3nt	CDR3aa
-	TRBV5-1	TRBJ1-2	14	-	TGCGCCAGCAGCTTGGACCAGGGATACTATGGCTACACCTTC	CASSLDQGYYGYTF
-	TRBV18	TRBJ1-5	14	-	TGTGCCAGCTCACATCGGACAGATGATCAGCCCCAGCATTTT	CASSHRTDDQPQHF
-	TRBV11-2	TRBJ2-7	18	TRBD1	TGTGCCAGCAGCCCTCATAGGGGGCTGGACAGGGGCACCTACGAGCAGTACTTC	CASSPHRGLDRGTYEQYF
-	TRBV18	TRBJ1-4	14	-	TGTGCCAGCTCTTCAGGAGGGGCTAATGAAAAACTGTTTTTT	CASSSGGANEKLFF
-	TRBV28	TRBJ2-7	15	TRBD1	TGTGCCAGCCTTCCCCGGGACAGGGTTTTATACGAGCAGTACTTC	CASLPRDRVLYEQYF
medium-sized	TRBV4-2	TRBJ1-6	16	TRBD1	TGTGCCAGCAGCCAAGAACCGAAGGGGGCGGATTCACCCCTCCACTTT	CASSQEPKGADSPLHF
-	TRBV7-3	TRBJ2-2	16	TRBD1	TGTGCCAGCAGCCCGCCGGGACAGGGCCACACCGGGGAGCTGTTTTTT	CASSPPGQGHTGELFF
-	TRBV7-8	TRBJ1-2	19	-	TGTGCCAGCAGCTTCCTTATAATACCTTCGGACAATTCCAACTATGGCTACACCTTC	CASSFLIIPSDNSNYGYTF
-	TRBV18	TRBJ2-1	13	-	TGTGCCAGCTCCCTAGAGGTAGACAATGAGCAGTTCTTC	CASSLEVDNEQFF
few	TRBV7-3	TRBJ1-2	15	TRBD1	TGTGCCAGCAGCTTAGTAACAGGGGCAGACTATGGCTACACCTTC	CASSLVTGADYGYTF
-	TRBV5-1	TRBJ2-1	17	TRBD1	TGCGCCAGCAGCTTGGTAGGGACAGCAAAGGCCTACAATGAGCAGTTCTTC	CASSLVGTAKAYNEQFF
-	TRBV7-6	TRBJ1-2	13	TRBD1	TGTGCCAGCAGCCCGGGACAGAACTATGGCTACACCTTC	CASSPGQNYGYTF
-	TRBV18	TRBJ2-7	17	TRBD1	TGTGCCAGCTCACCACTGGACAGGGCCCTCGAGGGGGTAGAGCAGTACTTC	CASSPLDRALEGVEQYF
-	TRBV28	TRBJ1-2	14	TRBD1	TGTGCCAGCAGCAGATCTGACAGGGGAAGTGGCTACACCTTC	CASSRSDRGSGYTF
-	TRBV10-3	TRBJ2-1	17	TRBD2	TGTGCCATCAAGGGGCGAGTGGGGGGGGGAATGGACAATGAGCAGTTCTTC	CAIKGRVGGGMDNEQFF
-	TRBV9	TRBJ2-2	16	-	TGTGCCAGCAGCGGGGTAGCGATGGTAAACCCCGGGGAGCTGTTTTTT	CASSGVAMVNPGELFF
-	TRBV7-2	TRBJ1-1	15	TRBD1	TGTGCCAGCAGCGAAAACAGGGGAGCGAACACTGAAGCTTTCTTT	CASSENRGANTEAFF
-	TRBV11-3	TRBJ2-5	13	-	TGTGCCAGCAGCTCTACTAGTTTGGAGACCCAGTACTTC	CASSSTSLETQYF
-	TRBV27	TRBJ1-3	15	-	TGTGCCAGCAGTTTACAGGGGAAGAATGGAAACACCATATATTTT	CASSLQGKNGNTIYF
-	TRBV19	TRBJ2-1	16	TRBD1	TGTGCCAGTAGCAGGGGACAGGCCTACTCAGACAATGAGCAGTTCTTC	CASSRGQAYSDNEQFF
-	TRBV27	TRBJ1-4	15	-	TGTGCCAGCAGTCCCTGGCCTGCAACTAATGAAAAACTGTTTTTT	CASSPWPATNEKLFF
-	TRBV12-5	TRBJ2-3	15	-	TGTGCTAGTGGTTTGGGGGAGTCTAGCACAGATACGCAGTATTTT	CASGLGESSTDTQYF
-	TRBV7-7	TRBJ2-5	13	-	TGTGCTAGCAGCTCGGGGAGAGGAGAGACCCAGTACTTC	CASSSGRGETQYF
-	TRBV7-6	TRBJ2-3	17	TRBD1	TGTGCCAGCAGCTCTCGACAGGGCCTTTTACTCACAGATACGCAGTATTTT	CASSSRQGLLLTDTQYF
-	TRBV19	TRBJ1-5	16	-	TGTGCCAGTAGCCCATACCTAGGAGTATCAAATCAGCCCCAGCATTTT	CASSPYLGVSNQPQHF
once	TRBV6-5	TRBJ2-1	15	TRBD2	TGTGCCAGCAGTTATTCCCTGACTAGCGGGAAGGAGCAGTTCTTC	CASSYSLTSGKEQFF
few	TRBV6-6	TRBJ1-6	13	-	TGTGCCAGCACTACCGACAGGATAACACCCCTCCACTTT	CASTTDRITPLHF
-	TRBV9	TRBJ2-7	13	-	TGTGCCAGCAGCGTAGGGGATAGGGGCGAGCAGTACTTC	CASSVGDRGEQYF
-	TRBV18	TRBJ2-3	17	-	TGTGCCAGCTCACCCAAGGGGGGAGCGGGGAGCACAGATACGCAGTATTTT	CASSPKGGAGSTDTQYF
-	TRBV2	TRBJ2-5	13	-	TGTGCCAGCAGTGGAGGGACAAAAGAGACCCAGTACTTC	CASSGGTKETQYF
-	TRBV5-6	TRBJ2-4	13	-	TGTGCCAGCAGCTTGGCTGGAGGTGCCATTCAGTACTTC	CASSLAGGAIQYF
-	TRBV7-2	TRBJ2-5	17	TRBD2	TGTGCCAGCAGCTTCGGTCTAGCGGGGGGGCCTCAAGAGACCCAGTACTTC	CASSFGLAGGPQETQYF
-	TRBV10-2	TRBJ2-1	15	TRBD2	TGCGCCAGCAGGGGGGGGAAAAGACCAAACAATGAGCAGTTCTTC	CASRGGKRPNNEQFF
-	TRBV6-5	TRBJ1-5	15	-	TGTGCCAGCAGTACCGCGGCGGCTAGCAATCAGCCCCAGCATTTT	CASSTAAASNQPQHF
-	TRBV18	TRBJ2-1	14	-	TGTGCCAGCACATTACAGGTATCCTACAATGAGCAGTTCTTC	CASTLQVSYNEQFF
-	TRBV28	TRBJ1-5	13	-	TGTGCCAGCAGTTTTCGGGGAACCAAGCCCCAGCATTTT	CASSFRGTKPQHF
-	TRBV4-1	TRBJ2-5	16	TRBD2	TGCGCCAGCAGCCAAGAGTCCTCCGGGACTAGAAGGACCCAGTACTTC	CASSQESSGTRRTQYF
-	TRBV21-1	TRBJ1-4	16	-	TGTGCCAGCAGCCCCAGGGACAGGGGGCGAGGTGAAAAACTGTTTTTT	CASSPRDRGRGEKLFF
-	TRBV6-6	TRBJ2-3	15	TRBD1	TGTGCCAGCAGTTTACGACAGGGATGGGCAGATACGCAGTATTTT	CASSLRQGWADTQYF
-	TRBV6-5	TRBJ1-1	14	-	TGTGCCAGCAGTTACTCCCAGGGGAACACTGAAGCTTTCTTT	CASSYSQGNTEAFF
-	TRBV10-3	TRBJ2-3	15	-	TGTGCCATCAGTGAGACTAGCCGAGGCACAGATACGCAGTATTTT	CAISETSRGTDTQYF
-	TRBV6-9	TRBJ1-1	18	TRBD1	TGTGCCAGCAACATGGGACAGGGGGCGCGATCTCTGAACACTGAAGCTTTCTTT	CASNMGQGARSLNTEAFF
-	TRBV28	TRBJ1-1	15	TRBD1	TGTGCCAGCAGTACCCAAGGGACAGGGCGGACTGAAGCTTTCTTT	CASSTQGTGRTEAFF
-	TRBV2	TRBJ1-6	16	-	TGTGCCAGCAGTGCCAGCGGGGGGGCCTATAATTCACCCCTCCACTTT	CASSASGGAYNSPLHF
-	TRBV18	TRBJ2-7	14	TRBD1	TGTGCCAGCTCAGTCGGACAGGGGGCATACGAGCAGTACTTC	CASSVGQGAYEQYF
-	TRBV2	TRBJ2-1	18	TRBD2	TGTGCCAGCAGTGAAGCCGACAGGCTAGCGGGGGACTACAATGAGCAGTTCTTC	CASSEADRLAGDYNEQFF
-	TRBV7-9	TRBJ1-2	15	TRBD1	TGTGCCAGCAGCTTAGAGAGCCAGGGGGCCTATGGCTACACCTTC	CASSLESQGAYGYTF
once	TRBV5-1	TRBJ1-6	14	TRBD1	TGCGCCAGCAGCTTGGAGGGACAGAATTCACCCCTCCACTTT	CASSLEGQNSPLHF
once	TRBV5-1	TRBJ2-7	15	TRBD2	TGCGCCAGCAGAGATAGCGGGGGGGCGGCCTACGAGCAGTACTTC	CASRDSGGAAYEQYF
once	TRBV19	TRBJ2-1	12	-	TGTGCCAGTAGTATGACTTACAATGAGCAGTTCTTC	CASSMTYNEQFF
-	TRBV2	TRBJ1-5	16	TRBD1	TGTGCCAGCAGTGGGGGGACAGGGGGCGCGGATCAGCCCCAGCATTTT	CASSGGTGGADQPQHF
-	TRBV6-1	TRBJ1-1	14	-	TGTGCCGCTCACCCTGGGGCCAGAAACACTGAAGCTTTCTTT	CAAHPGARNTEAFF
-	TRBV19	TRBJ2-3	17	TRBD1	TGTGCCAGTAGTATGTGGCTCGGGACAGGGGAAGTCGGCACGCAGTATTTT	CASSMWLGTGEVGTQYF
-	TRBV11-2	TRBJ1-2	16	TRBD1	TGTGCCAGCAGCCCAATAAGGGGGCAGAACGTGGTTCGCTACACCTTC	CASSPIRGQNVVRYTF
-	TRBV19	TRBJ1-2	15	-	TGTGCCAGTACCAATGGGCAGTATCCCAACTATGGCTACACCTTC	CASTNGQYPNYGYTF
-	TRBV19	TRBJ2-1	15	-	TGTGCCAGTAGTATGGGACACAACTCCTACAATGAGCAGTTCTTC	CASSMGHNSYNEQFF
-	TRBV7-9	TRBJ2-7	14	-	TGTGCCAGCAGCCGCGGACAGCAGTCCTACGAGCAGTACTTC	CASSRGQQSYEQYF
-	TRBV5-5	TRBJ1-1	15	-	TGTGCCAGCAGCTTGGTAGGGGACATGGGGGCCTCGACTTTCTTT	CASSLVGDMGASTFF
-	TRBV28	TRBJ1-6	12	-	TGTGCCAGCAACTCAGGGCCTTCACCCCTCCACTTT	CASNSGPSPLHF
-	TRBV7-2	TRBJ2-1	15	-	TGTGCCAGCAGCCCCCGGGAACAGCGGGCAAGCGAGCAGTTCTTC	CASSPREQRASEQFF